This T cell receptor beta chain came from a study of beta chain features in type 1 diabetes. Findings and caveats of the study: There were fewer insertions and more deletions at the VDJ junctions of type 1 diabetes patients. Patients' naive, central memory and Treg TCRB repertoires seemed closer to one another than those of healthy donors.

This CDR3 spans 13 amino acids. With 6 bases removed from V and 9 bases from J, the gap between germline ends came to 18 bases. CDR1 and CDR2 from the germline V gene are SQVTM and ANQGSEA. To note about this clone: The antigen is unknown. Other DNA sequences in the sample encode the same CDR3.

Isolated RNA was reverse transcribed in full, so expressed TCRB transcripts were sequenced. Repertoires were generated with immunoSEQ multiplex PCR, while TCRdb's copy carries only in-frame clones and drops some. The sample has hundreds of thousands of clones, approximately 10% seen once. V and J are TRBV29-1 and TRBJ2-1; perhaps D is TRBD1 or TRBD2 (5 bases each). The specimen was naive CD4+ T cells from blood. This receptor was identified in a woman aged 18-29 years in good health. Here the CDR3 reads CSVERGAWVEQFF. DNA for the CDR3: TGCAGCGTCGAGCGAGGGGCCTGGGTTGAGCAGTTCTTC.